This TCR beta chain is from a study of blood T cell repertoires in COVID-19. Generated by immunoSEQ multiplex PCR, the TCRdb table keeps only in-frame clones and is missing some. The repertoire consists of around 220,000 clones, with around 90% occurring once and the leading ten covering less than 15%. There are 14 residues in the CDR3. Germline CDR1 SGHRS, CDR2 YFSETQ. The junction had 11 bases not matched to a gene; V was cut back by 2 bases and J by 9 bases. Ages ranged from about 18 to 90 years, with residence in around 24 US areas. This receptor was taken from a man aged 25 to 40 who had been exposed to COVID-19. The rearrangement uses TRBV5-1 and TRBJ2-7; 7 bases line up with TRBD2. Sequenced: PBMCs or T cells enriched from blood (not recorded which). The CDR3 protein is CASSFAAGEDAQYF. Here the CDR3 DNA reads TGCGCCAGCAGCTTCGCGGCGGGGGAGGATGCGCAGTACTTC.